What follows are 4 T cell receptor beta chains derived from one specimen sequenced in a study of T cell responses to AZD1222 COVID-19 vaccine. The data were produced by immunoSEQ multiplex PCR, yet TCRdb's version contains in-frame clones alone and is incomplete. Among 130,000 or so clones listed, 89% were seen once. Sequencing used peripheral blood, obtained on day 0 of AZD1222 vaccination. These receptors originate from an adult in good health.

The chain has TRBV19 and TRBJ2-6, with a weak D call TRBD2 (5 bases). There are 17 residues in the CDR3. Germline V gene lookup returns CDR1 LNHDA and CDR2 SQIVND (reference sequence). The V and J ends lost 6 bases and 0 bases respectively, with 15 bases between them. The CDR3 DNA is TGTGCCAGTAGAACCAGCGGACTCCTCTCTGGGGCCAACGTCCTGACTTTC. Its translation: CASRTSGLLSGANVLTF.

V gene TRBV3-1 (or the pseudogene TRBV3-2) combines with J gene TRBJ1-2; D unclear. Trimming took off 4 bases at V and 1 base at J, with 1 base between the two ends. CDR3 length: 11 residues. Germline assignment: CDR1 LGHDT and CDR2 YNNKEL (reference sequence). CDR3 protein: CASSLNYGYTF. CDR3 DNA: TGTGCCAGCAGCCTTAACTATGGCTACACCTTC.

The J gene is TRBJ2-7, the V gene TRBV3-1 (or the pseudogene TRBV3-2); tentative D call: TRBD1 (6 bases). Germline V CDR1 and CDR2: LGHDT, YNNKEL (reference sequence). The CDR3 is 16 amino acids. The ends were cut back, 0 bases at V and 0 bases at J, with 12 bases in the middle. This CDR3 reads CASSQEGTRSSYEQYF. DNA for the CDR3: TGTGCCAGCAGCCAAGAAGGGACAAGGAGCTCCTACGAGCAGTACTTC.

The V call is TRBV5-1, the J call TRBJ1-6; D is undetermined. CDR3 length equals 15 residues. In germline, CDR1 is SGHRS, CDR2 YFSETQ. Trimming shortened V by 4 bases and J by 5 bases, and 13 bases separated the two germline ends. The CDR3 DNA is TGCGCCAGCAGCCTAGAGCTCGGGGATAATTCACCCCTCCACTTT. Residues: CASSLELGDNSPLHF.